This T cell receptor beta chain was documented in a study of cytomegalovirus exposure and HLA in healthy donors. As for this clone: What it recognizes is unknown.

Study-level findings and limits: An analysis was carried out at a later point. It showed that HLA-associated TCR beta chains were more clonally expanded than equally common non-associated chains. Common viral pathogens seemed, in a later analysis, to connect with several of the most significant clusters.

The germline CDR1 and CDR2 sequences are MNHEY and SMNVEV (reference sequence). V lost 3 bases and J lost 13; bases outside the gene matches: 6. The CDR3 length is 13 residues. PCR employed 60 Vbeta and 13 Jbeta primers. Sequenced by immunoSEQ multiplex PCR; TCRdb stores in-frame clones only, minus some. In the table there are around 99,000 clones, 63% of which are singletons. Input material: PBMCs. The rearrangement links TRBV27 to TRBJ1-6, with TRBD1 matching 7 bases. This sequence was found in a woman aged 25-40 years in good health and CMV-seronegative. The CDR3 spells CASSFGQGGPLHF. DNA of the CDR3: TGTGCCAGCAGTTTCGGGCAGGGGGGCCCCCTCCACTTT.